The rows below give T cell receptor beta chains drawn from one sample of a study of OX40 agonist ivuxolimab in advanced cancers. Sequencing used immunoSEQ multiplex PCR; TCRdb keeps in-frame clones, though not all of them. This sample has about 70,000 clones, with just over 85% found just once. Here the sequenced sample was CD4+ or CD8+ T cells sorted from blood, taken in a trial of the OX40 agonist ivuxolimab. The receptors were sampled from an adult with an advanced solid tumor such as melanoma, head and neck, liver or kidney cancer. Both conserved end residues are part of each CDR3. Fields, in order: V gene, J gene, D gene, CDR3 DNA, CDR3 protein. D genes are given only for firm matches.

TRBV30,TRBJ2-1,TRBD1,TGTGCCTGGAGTGTACAGGGGGTCGATGAGCAGTTCTTC,CAWSVQGVDEQFF
TRBV5-1,TRBJ2-7,-,TGCGCCAGCAGCTTTAGACAGGCTTCCTACGAGCAGTACTTC,CASSFRQASYEQYF
TRBV5-4,TRBJ2-5,TRBD1,TGTGCCAGCAGCTTGTCCCCCGGGACAGGTGAGACCCAGTACTTC,CASSLSPGTGETQYF
TRBV7-9,TRBJ1-3,-,TGTGCCAGCAGCCTCCGGGACCGGGACGGGAACACCATATATTTT,CASSLRDRDGNTIYF
TRBV6-4,TRBJ1-2,-,TGTGCCAGCAGTGTCGAACAGGGCTCCTTCTCCTACACCTTC,CASSVEQGSFSYTF
TRBV27,TRBJ2-1,-,TGTGCCATCGGGCCCTACAATGAGCAGTTCTTC,CAIGPYNEQFF
TRBV7-8,TRBJ1-2,-,TGTGCCAGCAGCTTAGAACTGTACTATGGCTACACCTTC,CASSLELYYGYTF
TRBV7-2,TRBJ1-2,TRBD1,TGTGCCAGCAGCTTACTACAGGGGGCGGAGGGCTACACCTTC,CASSLLQGAEGYTF
TRBV9,TRBJ2-2,TRBD1,TGTGCCAGCAGCGTATCCATTCCGGGACAGGGGGCCATCGGGGAGCTGTTTTTT,CASSVSIPGQGAIGELFF
TRBV14,TRBJ2-1,TRBD1,TGTGCCAGCAGCCCGCTGGCAGGGGGCACCTACAATGAGCAGTTCTTC,CASSPLAGGTYNEQFF
TRBV4-3,TRBJ1-4,-,TGCGCCAGCAGCCAAGATTCCCCGACGCAGGGGAGTGGGATGATTGAAAAACTGTTTTTT,CASSQDSPTQGSGMIEKLFF
TRBV2,TRBJ1-4,-,TGTGCCAGCAGTCCTAAGCGGGTTAATGAAAAACTGTTTTTT,CASSPKRVNEKLFF
TRBV28,TRBJ1-3,-,TGTGCCAGCAGATCCTTTGACAGGACAAACTCGTTT,CASRSFDRTNSF
TRBV5-1,TRBJ1-3,-,TGCGCCAGCAGCTCCGGGGGGATAAGGAACACCATATATTTT,CASSSGGIRNTIYF
TRBV10-3,TRBJ2-3,TRBD2,TGTGCCATCAGTGATTATACTAGCGGGGGCCGCACAGATACGCAGTATTTT,CAISDYTSGGRTDTQYF
TRBV25-1,TRBJ2-3,-,TGTGCCAGCAGTGACGCAGGTGGGGCGACAGATACGCAGTATTTT,CASSDAGGATDTQYF
TRBV9,TRBJ1-1,TRBD1,TGTGCCAGCAGCCCCCGACAGGGGGACACTGAAGCTTTCTTT,CASSPRQGDTEAFF